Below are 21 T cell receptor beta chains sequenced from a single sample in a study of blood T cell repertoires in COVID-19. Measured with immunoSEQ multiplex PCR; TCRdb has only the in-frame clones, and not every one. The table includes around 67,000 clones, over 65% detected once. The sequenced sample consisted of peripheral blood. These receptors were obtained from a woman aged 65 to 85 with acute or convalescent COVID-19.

CDR3 sequence reads: CASSPQQGYEQYF. CDR3 in DNA: TGTGCCAGCAGTCCTCAACAGGGGTACGAGCAGTACTTC. The rearrangement joins TRBV27 to TRBJ2-7, with 7 bases lining up with TRBD1. The CDR3 spans 13 residues. Germline V gives CDR1 MNHEY, CDR2 SMNVEV (reference sequence). J was trimmed by 4 bases and V by 5 bases; bases with no gene match: 5.

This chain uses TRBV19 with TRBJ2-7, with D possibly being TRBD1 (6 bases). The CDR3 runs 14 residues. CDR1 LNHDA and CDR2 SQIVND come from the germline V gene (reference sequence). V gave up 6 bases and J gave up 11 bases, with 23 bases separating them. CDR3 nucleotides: TGTGCCAGTAGCAACAAAGCGCCAGGGGCAGTTGAGTACTTC. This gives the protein CASSNKAPGAVEYF.

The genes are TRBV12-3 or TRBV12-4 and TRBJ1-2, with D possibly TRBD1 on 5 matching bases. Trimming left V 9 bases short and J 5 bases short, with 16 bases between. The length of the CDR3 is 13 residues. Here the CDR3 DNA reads TGTGCCAGTGGTGCGACGGAGGGGTATGGCTACACCTTC. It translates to CASGATEGYGYTF.

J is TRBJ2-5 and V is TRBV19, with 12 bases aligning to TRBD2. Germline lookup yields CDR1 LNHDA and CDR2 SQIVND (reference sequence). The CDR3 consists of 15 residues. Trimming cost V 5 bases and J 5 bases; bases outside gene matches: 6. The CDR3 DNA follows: TGTGCCAGTAGTCACAGGACTAGCGGGGTGGAGACCCAGTACTTC. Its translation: CASSHRTSGVETQYF.

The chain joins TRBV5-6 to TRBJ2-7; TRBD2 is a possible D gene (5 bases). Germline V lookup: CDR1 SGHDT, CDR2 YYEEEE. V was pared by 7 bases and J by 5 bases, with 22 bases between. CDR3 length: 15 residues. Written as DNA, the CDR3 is TGTGCCAGCCGCCTCGGTGTTAGCGTGGTAAACGAGCAGTACTTC. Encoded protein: CASRLGVSVVNEQYF.

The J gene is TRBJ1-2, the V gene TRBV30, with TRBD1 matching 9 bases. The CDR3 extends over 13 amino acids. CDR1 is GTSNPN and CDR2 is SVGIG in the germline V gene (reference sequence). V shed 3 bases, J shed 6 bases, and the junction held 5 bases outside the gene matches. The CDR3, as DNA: TGTGCCTGGAGGTCGGACAGGGGAGATGGCTACACCTTC. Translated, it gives CAWRSDRGDGYTF.

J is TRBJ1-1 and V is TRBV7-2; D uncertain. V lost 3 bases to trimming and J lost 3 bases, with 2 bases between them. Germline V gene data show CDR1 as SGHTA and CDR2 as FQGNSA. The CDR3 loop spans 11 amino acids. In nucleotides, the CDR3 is TGTGCCAGCAGCTTCGACACTGAAGCTTTCTTT. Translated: CASSFDTEAFF.

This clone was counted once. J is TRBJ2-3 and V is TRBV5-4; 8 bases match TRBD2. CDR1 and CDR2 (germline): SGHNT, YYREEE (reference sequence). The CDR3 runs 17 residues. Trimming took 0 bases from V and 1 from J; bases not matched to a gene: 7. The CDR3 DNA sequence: TGTGCCAGCAGCTTGGAGTTAGGAGCGGGGGGCACAGATACGCAGTATTTT. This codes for CASSLELGAGGTDTQYF.

Written as DNA, the CDR3 is TGTGCCAGCAGCCAAGGGGAAAGGGGGTTCGGCTACACCTTC. Its translation is CASSQGERGFGYTF. The J gene is TRBJ1-2, the V gene TRBV4-2; D is possibly TRBD1 (6 bases). V lost 1 base and J lost 8, with 14 bases in between. Germline loops: CDR1 LGHNA, CDR2 YNFKEQ. This CDR3 is 14 amino acids long.

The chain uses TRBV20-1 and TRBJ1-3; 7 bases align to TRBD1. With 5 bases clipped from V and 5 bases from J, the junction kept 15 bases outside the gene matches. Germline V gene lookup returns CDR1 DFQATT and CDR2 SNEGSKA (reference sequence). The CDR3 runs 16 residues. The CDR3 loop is CSAGDLGQASRNTIYF. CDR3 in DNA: TGCAGTGCTGGTGACCTAGGACAGGCGAGTCGAAACACCATATATTTT.

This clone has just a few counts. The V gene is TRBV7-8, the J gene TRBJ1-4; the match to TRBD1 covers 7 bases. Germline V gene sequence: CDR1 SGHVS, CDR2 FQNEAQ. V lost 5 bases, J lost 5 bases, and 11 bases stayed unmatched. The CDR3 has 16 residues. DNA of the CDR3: TGTGCCAGCAGCCCCACGTGGGGGACAGTGAATGAAAAACTGTTTTTT. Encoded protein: CASSPTWGTVNEKLFF.

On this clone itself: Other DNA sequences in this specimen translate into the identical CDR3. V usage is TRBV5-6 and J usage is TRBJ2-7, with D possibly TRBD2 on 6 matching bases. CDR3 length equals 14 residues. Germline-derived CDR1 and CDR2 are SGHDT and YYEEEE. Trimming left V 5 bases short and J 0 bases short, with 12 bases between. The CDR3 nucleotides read TGTGCCAGCAGTCTCAGCGGGTCCTCCTACGAGCAGTACTTC. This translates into CASSLSGSSYEQYF. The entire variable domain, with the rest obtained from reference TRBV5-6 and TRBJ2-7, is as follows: DAGVTQSPTHLIKTRGQQVTLRCSPKSGHDTVSWYQQALGQGPQFIFQYYEEEERQRGNFPDRFSGHQFPNYSSELNVNALLLGDSALYLCASSLSGSSYEQYFGPGTRLTVT.

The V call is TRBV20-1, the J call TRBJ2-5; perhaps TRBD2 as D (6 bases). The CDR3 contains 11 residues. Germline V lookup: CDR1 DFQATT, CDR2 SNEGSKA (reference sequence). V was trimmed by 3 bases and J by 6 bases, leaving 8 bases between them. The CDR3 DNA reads TGCAGTGCTAGCGGGGGACAGACCCAGTACTTC. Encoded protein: CSASGGQTQYF.

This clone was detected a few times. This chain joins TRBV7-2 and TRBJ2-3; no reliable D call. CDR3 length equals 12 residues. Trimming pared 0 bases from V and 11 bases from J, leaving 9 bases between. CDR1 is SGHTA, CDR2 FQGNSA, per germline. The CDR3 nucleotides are TGTGCCAGCAGCTTAGCCTATCCAGGGCAGTATTTT. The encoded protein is CASSLAYPGQYF.

The CDR3 protein is CASSQKGIAVGEKLFF. The CDR3 DNA is TGCGCCAGCAGCCAAAAGGGGATAGCGGTTGGTGAAAAACTGTTTTTT. The rearrangement uses TRBV4-1 and TRBJ1-4, with a weak D call TRBD1 (5 bases). The V gene lost 2 bases and the J gene lost 7 bases, with 17 bases spanning the gap. The CDR3 consists of 16 residues. The V gene's germline CDR1 is MGHRA and CDR2 YSYEKL.

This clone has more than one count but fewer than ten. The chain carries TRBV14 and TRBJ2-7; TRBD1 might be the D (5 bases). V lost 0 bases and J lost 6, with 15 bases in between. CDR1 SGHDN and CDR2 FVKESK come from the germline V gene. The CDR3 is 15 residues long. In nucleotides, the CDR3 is TGTGCCAGCAGCCAAGAGTGGCAGGGAATGTTCGAGCAGTACTTC. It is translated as CASSQEWQGMFEQYF.

The CDR3 coding sequence is TGTGCCAGCAGTGATTCCACAGCAACCTCCTACGAGCAGTACTTC. Translating gives CASSDSTATSYEQYF. This chain uses TRBV28 with TRBJ2-7, with D unclear. With 5 bases removed from V and 0 bases from J, the gap between germline ends came to 14 bases. There are 15 residues in the CDR3. Germline V gives CDR1 MDHEN, CDR2 SYDVKM.

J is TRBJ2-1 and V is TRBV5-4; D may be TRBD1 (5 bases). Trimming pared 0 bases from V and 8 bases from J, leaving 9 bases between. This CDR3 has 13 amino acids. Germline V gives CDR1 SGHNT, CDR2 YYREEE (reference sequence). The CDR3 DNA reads TGTGCCAGCAGCTTGGCGCAGGGCCATGAGCAGTTCTTC. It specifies CASSLAQGHEQFF. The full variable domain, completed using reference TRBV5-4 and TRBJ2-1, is ETGVTQSPTHLIKTRGQQVTLRCSSQSGHNTVSWYQQALGQGPQFIFQYYREEENGRGNFPPRFSGLQFPNYSSELNVNALELDDSALYLCASSLAQGHEQFFGPGTRLTVL.

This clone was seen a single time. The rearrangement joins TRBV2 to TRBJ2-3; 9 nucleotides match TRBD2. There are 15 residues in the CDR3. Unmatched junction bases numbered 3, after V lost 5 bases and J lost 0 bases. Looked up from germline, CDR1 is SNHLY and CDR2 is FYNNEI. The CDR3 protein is CASSQTSGSTDTQYF. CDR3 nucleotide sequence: TGTGCCAGCAGTCAGACTAGCGGTAGCACAGATACGCAGTATTTT.

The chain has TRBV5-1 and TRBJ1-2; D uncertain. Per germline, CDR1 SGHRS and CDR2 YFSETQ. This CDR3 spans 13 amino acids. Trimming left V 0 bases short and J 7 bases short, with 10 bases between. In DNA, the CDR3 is TGCGCCAGCAGCTTGGGTGAGGGTAGTGGCTACACCTTC. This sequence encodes CASSLGEGSGYTF.

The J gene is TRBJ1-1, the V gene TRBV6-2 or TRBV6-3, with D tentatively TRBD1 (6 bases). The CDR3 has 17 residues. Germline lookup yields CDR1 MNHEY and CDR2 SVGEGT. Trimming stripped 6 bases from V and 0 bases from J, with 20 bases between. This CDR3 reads CASSPTGQIVMNTEAFF. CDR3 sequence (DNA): TGTGCCAGCAGCCCTACCGGACAGATTGTTATGAACACTGAAGCTTTCTTT.